The 24 T cell receptor beta chains listed next were all sequenced from one sample in a study of tumor and adjacent non-tumor tissue in lung cancer. No cell sorting was done before RNA was extracted from the tissue. Distant lung tissue was collected more than 3 cm away from the tumor edge. The library came from three nested PCR rounds adapted from ARM-PCR protocols. TCRdb reprocessed the multiplex PCR reads via MiXCR and lists one record per CDR3 protein. The table records 60,000 to 100,000 distinct CDR3 sequences, less than 85% of them present only once. Sequenced sample: distant non-tumor lung tissue. These receptors originate from a man in his sixties or seventies with non-small cell lung cancer.

For this clonotype: One end of the junction varies from germline; a read error may be responsible. CDR3 loop: CASSEDVGLFGYIEQFF. Written as DNA, the CDR3 is TGTGCCAGCAGTGAAGACGTGGGGCTCTTTGGCTACATTGAGCAGTTCTTC. This chain connects TRBV6-1 to TRBJ2-1, with D tentatively TRBD1 (5 bases). Germline V gene data show CDR1 as MNHNS and CDR2 as SASEGT. The CDR3 extends over 17 amino acids.

Of note for this clonotype: An end of the junction differs from the germline gene, which may be a read error. The CDR3 sequence is CVSTLGQGVGGYTF. CDR3 sequence (DNA): TGTGTCAGCACCTTGGGACAGGGGGTCGGTGGCTACACCTTC. V gene TRBV5-5 combines with J gene TRBJ1-2, with 11 bases lining up with TRBD1. The CDR3 totals 14 residues. Germline loops: CDR1 SGHKS, CDR2 YYEKEE (reference sequence).

This clonotype was observed a handful of times. V gene TRBV6-2 or TRBV6-3 combines with J gene TRBJ1-5; a possible D gene is TRBD1 (5 bases). CDR1 is MNHEY and CDR2 is SVGEGT in the germline V gene. Between the trimmed V and J ends, which lost 7 bases and 4 bases, there was a span of 17 bases. The CDR3 contains 15 residues. The DNA for the CDR3 is TGTGCCAGCAAAGGGGACGGCAGGACTAATCAGCCCCAGCATTTT. Translated: CASKGDGRTNQPQHF.

This sequence joins TRBV10-3 and TRBJ1-1; tentatively, D is TRBD1 (6 bases). The V and J ends lost 7 bases and 6 bases respectively, with 18 bases between them. This CDR3 has 14 amino acids. Germline-derived CDR1 and CDR2 are ENHRY and SYGVKD. CDR3 in DNA: TGTGCCATCACTAAGGCAGGGACAAGGGCTGAAGCTTTCTTT. Its protein product is CAITKAGTRAEAFF.

A word on this clonotype: A junction boundary mismatches the germline segment, possibly from a read error. The V call is TRBV11-3, the J call TRBJ2-1, with TRBD2 matching 8 bases. The CDR3 totals 16 residues. The germline V gene has CDR1 SGHNT and CDR2 YENEEA. The CDR3, as DNA: TGTGCTAGCAGCTTAGATCCCACGGGGGGGATGGGTGAGCAGTTCTTC. This translates into CASSLDPTGGMGEQFF.

The genes are TRBV6-1 and TRBJ2-2, with a possible D match to TRBD2 (7 bases). V was pared by 8 bases and J by 3 bases, with 16 bases between. From germline, CDR1 is MNHNS and CDR2 SASEGT. This CDR3 is built from 15 residues. The CDR3 sequence: CASCFAGAYTGELFF. The CDR3 bases are TGTGCCAGCTGCTTCGCGGGGGCGTACACCGGGGAGCTGTTTTTT.

As regards this clonotype: It may be a read error: a sequence one base away is much more abundant. The gene calls are TRBV14 and TRBJ1-2; D uncertain. Germline lookup yields CDR1 SGHDN and CDR2 FVKESK. The CDR3 spans 16 residues. The CDR3 spells CASNQGPRNQIYGYTF. DNA of the CDR3: TGTGCCAGCAACCAAGGACCCAGAAACCAAATCTACGGCTACACCTTC.

In the case of this clonotype: The junction does not match germline at one end; this may be a read error. CDR3 sequence: CASSYSGLAVFTDMQYF. CDR3 DNA: TGTGCCAGCAGTTACTCAGGGCTAGCGGTGTTCACAGATATGCAGTATTTT. The rearrangement links TRBV6-2 or TRBV6-3 to TRBJ2-3; 7 bases agree with TRBD2. There are 17 residues in the CDR3. Germline V gives CDR1 MNHEY, CDR2 SVGEGT.

Details on this clonotype: At one end, the junction sequence differs from germline, possibly due to a read error. The rearrangement uses TRBV29-1 and TRBJ2-7, with 7 bases aligning to TRBD1. Germline CDR1 is SQVTM and CDR2 is ANQGSEA. This CDR3 comprises 12 residues. CDR3 sequence: CCVRQGAYEQYF. In DNA form, the CDR3 reads TGCTGCGTCAGGCAGGGGGCCTACGAGCAGTACTTC.

With regard to this clonotype: Sequence at one end of the junction differs from germline and may be a read error. The chain uses TRBV5-5 and TRBJ1-2; D is undetermined. Germline CDR1 and CDR2: SGHKS and YYEKEE (reference sequence). The CDR3 covers 13 residues. The CDR3 DNA sequence: TGTGTCAGCAGCATGGACCTTAACTTTGGCTACACCTTC. It translates to CVSSMDLNFGYTF. The full variable domain, rest sourced from reference TRBV5-5 and TRBJ1-2, is DAGVTQSPTHLIKTRGQQVTLRCSPISGHKSVSWYQQVLGQGPQFIFQYYEKEERGRGNFPDRFSARQFPNYSSELNVNALLLGDSALYLCVSSMDLNFGYTFGSGTRLTVV.

On this clonotype itself: The germline gene is not matched at one end of the junction; a read error may be the cause. The chain employs TRBV9 and TRBJ2-7; TRBD2 agrees at 9 bases. CDR1 is SGDLS and CDR2 is YYNGEE in the germline V gene. This CDR3 is built from 15 residues. CDR3 sequence (DNA): TGTGCCAGCAGGCCAGCGGGGGGAGGTCCCTACGAGCAGTATTTC. It codes for CASRPAGGGPYEQYF.

Notes on this clonotype: One base away lies a much larger clone, so this may be a sequencing read error. This chain links TRBV5-5 with TRBJ2-1, with D perhaps TRBD1 (6 bases). The CDR3 contains 12 residues. Germline values: CDR1 SGHKS, CDR2 YYEKEE (reference sequence). CDR3 bases: TGTGCCAACAGCTTCGAGGGGGATGAGCAGTTCTTC. Amino acids: CANSFEGDEQFF.

To note about this clonotype: Given a much more abundant clone one base away, this may be a read error. The chain carries TRBV6-2 or TRBV6-3 and TRBJ2-7; D may match TRBD1 or TRBD2 (7 bases each). Germline V gene data show CDR1 as MNHEY and CDR2 as SVGEGT. With 4 bases removed from V and 4 bases from J, the gap between germline ends came to 20 bases. CDR3 length: 16 amino acids. The CDR3 coding sequence is TGTGCCAGCAGTTCCCAGGGGGGGCTCTACAGATACGAGCAGTACTTC. It specifies CASSSQGGLYRYEQYF.

Turning to this clonotype: Compared with germline, one end of the junction differs, possibly owing to a read error. The J gene is TRBJ2-4, the V gene TRBV6-1, with 8 bases lining up with TRBD1. CDR1 and CDR2 (germline): MNHNS, SASEGT. The CDR3 has 18 amino acids. In nucleotides, the CDR3 is TGTGCCAGCAGCGCCGAGACAGGGGATGGCTTTGCCAAAAACATTCACTATTTC. Translating gives CASSAETGDGFAKNIHYF.

For this clonotype: A single base separates this from a much larger clone, so it may be a read error. The chain recombines TRBV5-1 with TRBJ2-7, with 8 bases matching TRBD2. Germline V gene lookup returns CDR1 SGHRS and CDR2 YFSETQ. The CDR3 covers 13 residues. CDR3 residues: CTSSLEGLEEQYF. In DNA form, the CDR3 reads TGCACCAGCAGCTTGGAGGGACTAGAGGAGCAGTACTTC.

As for this clonotype: At one boundary the junction diverges from the germline segment, which might be a read error. The chain links TRBV4-3 to TRBJ2-3; 10 positions agree with TRBD2. From germline, CDR1 is LGHNA and CDR2 YSLEER. This CDR3 is built from 17 residues. The CDR3 DNA is TGCGCCAGTAGCCCAGATGGGCCTAGCGGGAGATCAGATACACAGTATTTT. As protein: CASSPDGPSGRSDTQYF.

With respect to this clonotype: A much larger clone differs by one base, so this may be a read error. Because it lacks the conserved phenylalanine or tryptophan at the end, this CDR3 is likely a read error. The J gene is TRBJ2-7, the V gene TRBV5-6; TRBD1 matches 7 bases. Germline CDR1 and CDR2: SGHDT and YYEEEE. With V trimmed by 1 base and J by 4 bases, 8 bases remained unmatched. CDR3 length: 15 amino acids. The CDR3 sequence is CASSLLDRDGYEQYL. The CDR3 coding sequence is TGTGCCAGCAGCTTGCTCGACAGGGACGGGTACGAGCAGTACCTC.

Turning to this clonotype: The junction differs from germline at one of its ends, possibly a read error. The chain uses TRBV11-2 and TRBJ2-7; 7 nucleotides line up with TRBD1. Per the germline V gene, CDR1 is SGHAT and CDR2 is FQNNGV. The CDR3 spans 15 residues. The CDR3 DNA sequence: TGTGCCAGCAGCTTAGATCAGGGGGACCTCTACGAGCAGTATTTC. It is translated as CASSLDQGDLYEQYF. Supplemented by reference TRBV11-2 and TRBJ2-7, the full variable domain reads EAGVAQSPRYKIIEKRQSVAFWCNPISGHATLYWYQQILGQGPKLLIQFQNNGVVDDSQLPKDRFSAERLKGVDSTLKIQPAKLEDSAVYLCASSLDQGDLYEQYFGPGTRLTVT.

Points on this clonotype: A read error may be the cause here, since a much bigger clone is one base away. The CDR3 sequence is CTSSAGDPAYEQYF. In DNA, the CDR3 is TGTACCAGCAGTGCCGGGGATCCCGCCTACGAGCAGTACTTC. V usage is TRBV6-1 and J usage is TRBJ2-7, with D tentatively TRBD2 (5 bases). The CDR3 is made up of 14 amino acids. The germline V gene encodes CDR1 MNHNS and CDR2 SASEGT.

This clonotype was counted a few times. This chain connects TRBV27 to TRBJ2-2; D may be TRBD2 (7 bases). The CDR3 covers 15 residues. V lost 4 bases, J lost 7 bases, and 16 bases lay in between. CDR1 and CDR2 (germline): MNHEY, SMNVEV (reference sequence). The CDR3 DNA sequence: TGTGCCAGCAGTTGGGTAGTGGGGGGGCGCGGGGAGCTGTTTTTT. Its translation is CASSWVVGGRGELFF.

Note on this clonotype: Compared with germline, one end of the junction differs, possibly owing to a read error. The V and J genes are TRBV11-2 and TRBJ2-2; tentatively, D is TRBD2 (5 bases). The germline CDR1 and CDR2 sequences are SGHAT and FQNNGV. The CDR3 totals 15 residues. CDR3 sequence reads: CANSPGVPNTGELLF. Written as DNA, the CDR3 is TGTGCCAACAGTCCCGGGGTACCGAACACCGGGGAGCTGCTTTTT. Complete variable domain (other parts from reference TRBV11-2 and TRBJ2-2): EAGVAQSPRYKIIEKRQSVAFWCNPISGHATLYWYQQILGQGPKLLIQFQNNGVVDDSQLPKDRFSAERLKGVDSTLKIQPAKLEDSAVYLCANSPGVPNTGELLFGEGSRLTVL.

On this clonotype itself: At one end the junction does not follow the germline gene, possibly because of a read error. V and J are TRBV6-6 and TRBJ1-5, with D tentatively TRBD1 (6 bases). The CDR3 totals 18 residues. Per germline, CDR1 MNHNY and CDR2 SVGAGI (reference sequence). The CDR3 region has the DNA TGTGCCAGGAGTTACTTCGGGTGGGGACACAATAGCAATCAGCCCCAGCGTTTT. It translates to CARSYFGWGHNSNQPQRF.

The V call is TRBV20-1, the J call TRBJ2-7; a weak D match, TRBD1 (6 bases). Per germline, CDR1 DFQATT and CDR2 SNEGSKA (reference sequence). V was trimmed by 5 bases and J by 0 bases, leaving 20 bases between them. CDR3 length: 16 residues. CDR3 nucleotide sequence: TGCAGTGCTTTCCTCGATCTACAGGGCCTCTCCTACGAGCAGTACTTC. Its translation: CSAFLDLQGLSYEQYF.

About this clonotype itself: At one boundary the junction diverges from the germline segment, which might be a read error. The chain links TRBV11-2 to TRBJ2-5; maybe TRBD1 (5 bases). Germline CDR1 and CDR2: SGHAT and FQNNGV. The CDR3 contains 13 residues. The CDR3 DNA sequence: TGCGCCAGCTGCCAAGGCCTAAAAGGGGCCCAGTACTTC. This encodes CASCQGLKGAQYF.